Shown below are 26 T cell receptor beta chains from a single sample sequenced in a study of cytomegalovirus exposure and HLA in healthy donors. The primer mix had 60 Vbeta and 13 Jbeta primers. The method was immunoSEQ multiplex PCR; TCRdb's version includes in-frame clones alone and lacks a portion of them. The data contain fewer than 150,000 clones, approximately 89% of them singletons. Specimen: PBMCs. The receptors come from a woman in her 30s in good health and CMV-seropositive.

The chain uses TRBV5-6 and TRBJ2-5; 12 nucleotides agree with TRBD1. TRBJ2-7 matches the DNA end more closely, so the J call is doubtful. Germline loops: CDR1 SGHDT, CDR2 YYEEEE. CDR3 length: 15 amino acids. The CDR3 coding sequence is TGTGCCAGCAGCACTGGGACAGGGGGCTACTACGAGCAGTACTTC. It translates to CASSTGTGGYYEQYF.

The chain carries TRBV9 and TRBJ2-7; maybe TRBD2 (6 bases). The germline V gene encodes CDR1 SGDLS and CDR2 YYNGEE. The CDR3 is 13 amino acids. V lost 3 bases to trimming and J lost 7 bases, with 14 bases between them. The CDR3 region is CASSGTSGGEQYF. DNA for the CDR3: TGTGCCAGCAGCGGAACCTCTGGAGGGGAGCAGTACTTC.

The CDR3 DNA is TGTGCCAGCGGCAGGGGGGGAAACACCATATATTTT. It encodes CASGRGGNTIYF. The rearrangement links TRBV28 to TRBJ1-3; 7 positions agree with TRBD1. CDR3 size: 12 residues. The junction had 2 bases not matched to a gene; V was cut back by 8 bases and J by 4 bases. CDR1 is MDHEN and CDR2 is SYDVKM in the germline V gene.

The chain employs TRBV7-9 and TRBJ1-2; no firm D call. Germline CDR1 and CDR2: SEHNR and FQNEAQ (reference sequence). The CDR3 loop spans 15 amino acids. Trimming pared 5 bases from V and 4 bases from J, leaving 17 bases between. In DNA form, the CDR3 reads TGTGCCAGCAGCCTTGGACTCTCTTCAATCTATGGCTACACCTTC. Translating it yields CASSLGLSSIYGYTF.

The rearrangement uses TRBV7-9 and TRBJ2-7; tentative D call: TRBD1 (6 bases). Trimming removed 2 bases from V and 2 bases from J, with 10 bases in between. The germline CDR1 and CDR2 sequences are SEHNR and FQNEAQ (reference sequence). The CDR3 is made up of 14 amino acids. CDR3 protein: CASSLPGVPYEQYF. CDR3 nucleotide sequence: TGTGCCAGCAGCTTACCAGGGGTACCCTACGAGCAGTACTTC.

The V gene is TRBV10-3, the J gene TRBJ1-5; 7 nucleotides line up with TRBD1. V was pared by 5 bases and J by 2 bases, with 3 bases of the junction left unmatched. The germline CDR1 and CDR2 sequences are ENHRY and SYGVKD. This CDR3 region has 14 residues. The chain's CDR3 is CAISQGVGNQPQHF. The CDR3 nucleotides are TGTGCCATCAGTCAGGGGGTAGGCAATCAGCCCCAGCATTTT.

This clone was seen just once. A read error may produce the germline difference seen at one junction end. The CDR3 DNA sequence: TGTTCCAGCAGCTTCAGGGGGACTAGCGGAGCCCAAGAGACCCAGTACTTC. As protein: CSSSFRGTSGAQETQYF. J is TRBJ2-5 and V is TRBV7-9; 11 bases fit TRBD2. Germline V lookup: CDR1 SEHNR, CDR2 FQNEAQ (reference sequence). The CDR3 contains 17 residues.

This chain connects TRBV11-2 to TRBJ2-1; 13 nucleotides match TRBD2. CDR1 and CDR2 from the germline V gene are SGHAT and FQNNGV. The V gene end was trimmed by 4 bases and the J gene end by 3 bases; junction bases not matched to a gene: 6. This CDR3 has 17 amino acids. The CDR3 nucleotides read TGTGCCAGCAGCTCCTCTCGGACTAGCGGGAGCTACAATGAGCAGTTCTTC. This sequence encodes CASSSSRTSGSYNEQFF.

V and J are TRBV11-2 and TRBJ2-7; D possibly corresponds to TRBD1 (8 bases). V shed 2 bases and J shed 2 bases, with 13 bases lying between them. CDR3 length: 15 amino acids. Germline CDR1 reads SGHAT; CDR2 reads FQNNGV. The CDR3, as DNA: TGTGCCAGCAGCTTACCCACAGGGGGGGCCTACGAGCAGTACTTC. The encoded protein is CASSLPTGGAYEQYF.

V is TRBV25-1 and J is TRBJ2-3, with TRBD1 identical over 9 bases. The V and J ends lost 8 bases and 3 bases, in that order; junction bases with no gene match: 12. There are 16 residues in the CDR3. Germline CDR1 reads MGHDK; CDR2 reads SYGVNS. The CDR3 DNA sequence: TGTGCCAGCTCGATACTCCGGGACAGGGATACAGATACGCAGTATTTT. Translation gives CASSILRDRDTDTQYF.

The sample holds one count of this clone. The genes are TRBV5-4 and TRBJ2-7, with TRBD1 matching over 7 bases. Germline-derived CDR1 and CDR2 are SGHNT and YYREEE (reference sequence). CDR3 length: 14 amino acids. V lost 4 bases to trimming and J lost 0 bases; unmatched junction nucleotides: 4. The CDR3 DNA reads TGTGCCAGCAGCCAAGGACAGGTCTCCTACGAGCAGTACTTC. Its protein is CASSQGQVSYEQYF.

This clone was seen a handful of times. The chain recombines TRBV9 with TRBJ2-5; D perhaps matches TRBD2 (6 bases). Deletions cut 0 bases from V and 2 bases from J, with 11 bases between. The CDR3 runs to 15 residues. Per the germline V gene, CDR1 is SGDLS and CDR2 is YYNGEE. In nucleotides, the CDR3 is TGTGCCAGCAGCGTAGAGGGGACTCAGCAAGAGACCCAGTACTTC. Its protein is CASSVEGTQQETQYF.

The chain couples TRBV7-9 to TRBJ1-2, with 7 bases fitting TRBD1. Trimming cost V 5 bases and J 4 bases; bases outside gene matches: 10. The CDR3 is 15 residues long. The germline CDR1 and CDR2 sequences are SEHNR and FQNEAQ (reference sequence). CDR3 in amino acids: CASSDFRDSPYGYTF. CDR3 in DNA: TGTGCCAGCAGCGACTTTCGGGACAGCCCCTATGGCTACACCTTC.

The chain uses TRBV5-1 and TRBJ2-7; D perhaps matches TRBD1 (5 bases). Deletions cut 0 bases from V and 6 bases from J, with 16 bases between. The CDR3 is 15 residues long. Germline V gene sequence: CDR1 SGHRS, CDR2 YFSETQ. The CDR3 bases are TGCGCCAGCAGCTTGGTGGTTGGGCAGGGCAGCGAGCAGTACTTC. It translates to CASSLVVGQGSEQYF.

The J gene is TRBJ1-2, the V gene TRBV5-4; 10 nucleotides line up with TRBD1. The CDR3 is made up of 13 amino acids. Germline V gene lookup returns CDR1 SGHNT and CDR2 YYREEE (reference sequence). V dropped 0 bases and J dropped 12; count of bases not matched to a gene: 5. CDR3 sequence (DNA): TGTGCCAGCAGCTTGGGGGACAGGGGTCATAACACCTTC. Protein product: CASSLGDRGHNTF.

This chain joins TRBV7-9 and TRBJ2-1; a possible D gene is TRBD2 (6 bases). Germline loops: CDR1 SEHNR, CDR2 FQNEAQ (reference sequence). V lost 5 bases and J lost 15, with 14 bases in between. The CDR3 totals 11 residues. Here the CDR3 DNA reads TGTGCCAGCAGCCGGGACTCTCGGTGGTTCTTC. It yields the protein CASSRDSRWFF.

This clone has more than one count but fewer than ten. The chain links TRBV10-3 to TRBJ1-5; TRBD1 aligns across 8 bases. This CDR3 contains 13 residues. With 8 bases clipped from V and 7 bases from J, the junction kept 7 bases outside the gene matches. Germline V gives CDR1 ENHRY, CDR2 SYGVKD. The CDR3 region is CAISDRGAQPQHF. The CDR3 bases are TGTGCCATCTCTGACAGGGGAGCCCAGCCCCAGCATTTT.

This chain joins TRBV4-2 and TRBJ2-1, with 13 nucleotides matching TRBD2. V lost 0 bases, J lost 15 bases, and 5 bases stayed unmatched. The V gene's germline CDR1 is LGHNA and CDR2 YNFKEQ. CDR3 size: 14 residues. The CDR3 bases are TGTGCCAGCAGCCAAGAACTAGCGGGAGGGTATTGGTTCTTC. It yields the protein CASSQELAGGYWFF.

The rearrangement links TRBV28 to TRBJ1-6; a weak D match, TRBD1 (5 bases). The ends were cut back, 5 bases at V and 6 bases at J, with 17 bases in the middle. The CDR3 sequence is 16 residues long. CDR1 is MDHEN, CDR2 SYDVKM, per germline. The CDR3 DNA reads TGTGCCAGCAGTCTTTTCGACAGTCAGGGTAATTCACCCCTCCACTTT. Amino acid sequence: CASSLFDSQGNSPLHF.

This clone was observed a single time. The genes are TRBV28 and TRBJ1-3; no clear D. The CDR3 loop spans 15 amino acids. The V and J ends lost 10 bases and 0 bases respectively, with 16 bases between them. The germline CDR1 and CDR2 sequences are MDHEN and SYDVKM. The chain's CDR3 is CAILPADSSGNTIYF. Here the CDR3 DNA reads TGTGCCATCCTACCAGCTGACTCCTCTGGAAACACCATATATTTT. The full variable domain, rest sourced from reference TRBV28 and TRBJ1-3, is DVKVTQSSRYLVKRTGEKVFLECVQDMDHENMFWYRQDPGLGLRLIYFSYDVKMKEKGDIPEGYSVSREKKERFSLILESASTNQTSMYLCAILPADSSGNTIYFGEGSWLTVV.

This clone is a singleton in its sample. The J gene is TRBJ2-6, the V gene TRBV6-1; D is uncertain. V was shortened by 6 bases and J by 4 bases, with 13 bases between the two germline ends. Germline V lookup: CDR1 MNHNS, CDR2 SASEGT. The CDR3 extends over 15 amino acids. CDR3 amino acids: CASRRGDPGANVLTF. For the CDR3, the DNA is TGTGCCAGCAGACGAGGAGACCCCGGGGCCAACGTCCTGACTTTC.

The chain has TRBV4-1 and TRBJ2-1; 15 bases align to TRBD2. The trim removed 2 bases at V and 4 bases at J, leaving 15 bases unmatched. Per the germline V gene, CDR1 is MGHRA and CDR2 is YSYEKL. There are 21 residues in the CDR3. CDR3 residues: CASSQSVPGLAGGSFYNEQFF. CDR3 sequence (DNA): TGCGCCAGCAGCCAATCTGTTCCGGGACTAGCGGGAGGTTCCTTTTACAATGAGCAGTTCTTC.

This clone was observed once. Sequence at one end of the junction differs from germline and may be a read error. Other DNA sequences in this sample translate to the same CDR3. The J gene is TRBJ1-1, the V gene TRBV6-5; perhaps TRBD1 as D (5 bases). The germline gives CDR1 MNHEY, CDR2 SVGAGI. This CDR3 contains 13 residues. The CDR3 region is CASIGGVRTEAFF. Written as DNA, the CDR3 is TGTGCCAGCATTGGAGGGGTTCGGACTGAAGCCTTCTTT.

The J gene is TRBJ2-3, the V gene TRBV6-1; D is perhaps TRBD1 (6 bases). The length of the CDR3 is 16 residues. CDR1 and CDR2 from the germline V gene are MNHNS and SASEGT. Trimming stripped 6 bases from V and 0 bases from J, with 16 bases between. The CDR3 sequence: CASRETGTPSTDTQYF. CDR3 DNA sequence: TGTGCCAGCAGGGAAACCGGGACACCTAGCACAGATACGCAGTATTTT.

V usage is TRBV7-9 and J usage is TRBJ2-7, with 12 bases fitting TRBD2. The CDR3 extends over 14 amino acids. Germline CDR1 reads SEHNR; CDR2 reads FQNEAQ (reference sequence). V shed 5 bases and J 7 bases; nucleotides not matched to a gene: 6. As DNA, the CDR3 is TGTGCCAGCAGCGCGACTAGCGGGAGACTTGAGCAGTACTTC. It encodes CASSATSGRLEQYF.

The V call is TRBV6-6, the J call TRBJ1-3; unclear D gene. CDR1 and CDR2 from the germline V gene are MNHNY and SVGAGI (reference sequence). This CDR3 comprises 13 residues. With 4 bases removed from V and 4 bases from J, the gap between germline ends came to 8 bases. The CDR3 sequence is CASSSPVGNTIYF. The CDR3 DNA reads TGTGCCAGCAGTTCCCCCGTCGGAAACACCATATATTTT.